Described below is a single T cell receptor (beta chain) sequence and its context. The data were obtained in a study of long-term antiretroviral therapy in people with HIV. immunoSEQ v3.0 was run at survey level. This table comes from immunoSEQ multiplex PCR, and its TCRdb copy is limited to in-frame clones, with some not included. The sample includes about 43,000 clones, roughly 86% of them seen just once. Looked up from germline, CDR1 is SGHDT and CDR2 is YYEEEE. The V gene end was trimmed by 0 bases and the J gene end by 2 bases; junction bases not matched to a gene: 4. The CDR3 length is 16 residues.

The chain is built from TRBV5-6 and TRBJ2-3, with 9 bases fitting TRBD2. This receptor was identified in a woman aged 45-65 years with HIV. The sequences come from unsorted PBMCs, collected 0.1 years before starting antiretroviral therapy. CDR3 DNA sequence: TGTGCCAGCAGCTTGGAAATAGCGGGGGCCACAGATACGCAGTATTTT. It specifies CASSLEIAGATDTQYF.